Following are 9 T cell receptor beta chains from one sample sequenced in a study of blood T cell repertoires in COVID-19. Profiled with immunoSEQ multiplex PCR; TCRdb holds only in-frame clones, not every one. The profile shows 130,000 to 150,000 clones, about 84% of them singletons. Sequencing input: peripheral blood. All receptors derive from a man aged 55 to 70 with active or convalescent COVID-19.

The V call is TRBV15, the J call TRBJ1-1; D possibly corresponds to TRBD1 (6 bases). V was clipped by 8 bases and J by 0 bases, with 10 bases between them. The CDR3 is 13 amino acids. Germline V gene lookup returns CDR1 LNHNV and CDR2 YYDKDF (reference sequence). CDR3 in amino acids: CATAGQLNTEAFF. Written as DNA, the CDR3 is TGTGCCACCGCTGGACAGTTGAACACTGAAGCTTTCTTT. Complete variable domain (other parts from reference TRBV15 and TRBJ1-1): DAMVIQNPRYQVTQFGKPVTLSCSQTLNHNVMYWYQQKSSQAPKLLFHYYDKDFNNEADTPDNFQSRRPNTSFCFLDIRSPGLGDTAMYLCATAGQLNTEAFFGQGTRLTVV.

This clone occurred a few times. This chain links TRBV9 with TRBJ2-7; D possibly corresponds to TRBD2 (5 bases). From germline, CDR1 is SGDLS and CDR2 YYNGEE. The CDR3 is 15 amino acids. V shed 3 bases and J shed 0 bases, with 13 bases lying between them. The CDR3 DNA follows: TGTGCCAGCAGCGCCGGGATTTCGAGCTCCTACGAGCAGTACTTC. It specifies CASSAGISSSYEQYF.

The chain links TRBV28 to TRBJ1-1, with 11 positions matching TRBD1. V lost 5 bases and J lost 10; bases outside the gene matches: 15. CDR3 size: 16 residues. Germline V gives CDR1 MDHEN, CDR2 SYDVKM. The CDR3: CASSLPQGGTGGSAFF. In nucleotides, the CDR3 is TGTGCCAGCAGTCTACCCCAGGGAGGGACAGGGGGTTCAGCTTTCTTT. The full variable domain, its missing parts supplied by reference TRBV28 and TRBJ1-1, is DVKVTQSSRYLVKRTGEKVFLECVQDMDHENMFWYRQDPGLGLRLIYFSYDVKMKEKGDIPEGYSVSREKKERFSLILESASTNQTSMYLCASSLPQGGTGGSAFFGQGTRLTVV.

The rearrangement uses TRBV11-2 and TRBJ2-1, with 8 nucleotides matching TRBD1. V dropped 4 bases and J dropped 6; count of bases not matched to a gene: 11. This CDR3 has 16 residues. The germline V gene has CDR1 SGHAT and CDR2 FQNNGV. The CDR3 loop reads CASSSDRGTKGNEQFF. In DNA, the CDR3 is TGTGCCAGCAGCTCAGACAGGGGCACTAAGGGCAATGAGCAGTTCTTC.

In this sample, this clone turned up a few times. The CDR3 is CASSPRLAGTAQYF. CDR3 DNA: TGTGCCAGCAGCCCAAGACTAGCGGGGACGGCCCAGTACTTC. This chain joins TRBV7-7 and TRBJ2-5; 11 bases line up with TRBD2. CDR3 length equals 14 residues. The trim removed 5 bases at V and 9 bases at J, leaving 8 bases unmatched. Germline values: CDR1 SSHAT, CDR2 FNYEAQ (reference sequence). The full variable domain, in which reference TRBV7-7 and TRBJ2-5 provide the parts outside the CDR3, is GAGVSQSPRYKVTKRGQDVTLRCDPISSHATLYWYQQALGQGPEFLTYFNYEAQPDKSGLPSDRFSAERPEGSISTLTIQRTEQRDSAMYRCASSPRLAGTAQYFGPGTRLLVL.

This clone was seen at least ten times. The chain uses TRBV27 and TRBJ1-5; the match to TRBD1 covers 7 bases. The CDR3 is 13 amino acids. Trimming at V came to 9 bases and at J to 3 bases, leaving 5 bases not matched to a gene. Germline V CDR1 and CDR2: MNHEY, SMNVEV (reference sequence). The CDR3 loop is CASSTGYNQPQHF. The CDR3 DNA sequence: TGTGCCAGTTCGACAGGGTACAATCAGCCCCAGCATTTT.

This chain connects TRBV7-3 to TRBJ2-3; TRBD2 matches at 8 bases. V shed 6 bases and J 2 bases; nucleotides not matched to a gene: 7. The CDR3 runs 15 residues. CDR1 and CDR2 (germline): SGHTA, FQGTGA. In DNA form, the CDR3 reads TGTGCCAGCAGTCCGGGACTAGGGATCACAGATACGCAGTATTTT. It specifies CASSPGLGITDTQYF. Looking up the rest from reference TRBV7-3 and TRBJ2-3 gives the full variable domain: GAGVSQTPSNKVTEKGKYVELRCDPISGHTALYWYRQSLGQGPEFLIYFQGTGAADDSGLPNDRFFAVRPEGSVSTLKIQRTERGDSAVYLCASSPGLGITDTQYFGPGTRLTVL.

The J gene is TRBJ1-2, the V gene TRBV5-6; 7 bases match TRBD1. After removal of 4 bases from V and 4 bases from J, the junction contained 4 bases not matched to a gene. Germline-derived CDR1 and CDR2 are SGHDT and YYEEEE. This CDR3 has 13 amino acids. This CDR3 reads CASSIHRGYGYTF. DNA of the CDR3: TGTGCCAGCAGCATACACAGGGGCTATGGCTACACCTTC. The whole variable domain, filled in from reference TRBV5-6 and TRBJ1-2, reads DAGVTQSPTHLIKTRGQQVTLRCSPKSGHDTVSWYQQALGQGPQFIFQYYEEEERQRGNFPDRFSGHQFPNYSSELNVNALLLGDSALYLCASSIHRGYGYTFGSGTRLTVV.

V gene TRBV15 combines with J gene TRBJ1-1, with D unresolved. Germline assignment: CDR1 LNHNV and CDR2 YYDKDF (reference sequence). Trimming removed 1 base at V and 6 bases at J, with 15 bases between. The CDR3 runs to 15 residues. CDR3: CATSRAVLGMAEAFF. The DNA of the CDR3 is TGTGCCACCAGCAGAGCCGTATTGGGCATGGCTGAAGCTTTCTTT. The full variable domain, rest sourced from reference TRBV15 and TRBJ1-1, is DAMVIQNPRYQVTQFGKPVTLSCSQTLNHNVMYWYQQKSSQAPKLLFHYYDKDFNNEADTPDNFQSRRPNTSFCFLDIRSPGLGDTAMYLCATSRAVLGMAEAFFGQGTRLTVV.